This record looks at one T cell receptor (beta chain) sequence and its context. The data were taken from a study of blood T cell repertoires in COVID-19. About the study: The samples span acute and convalescent COVID-19 from the United States, Italy and Spain. PBMCs, B-cell-depleted T cells, or T cells were the source of the cDNA or gDNA that made up the material.

Per the original methods: Researchers report that nucleated cell counts were estimated from reference gene primer amplification. Repertoires were generated with immunoSEQ multiplex PCR, while TCRdb's copy carries only in-frame clones and drops some. V, J and clone size were drawn from that table, and D and trimming were deduced from the DNA. This table has about 200,000 clones, over 80% appearing once. Trimming shortened V by 0 bases and J by 0 bases, and 15 bases separated the two germline ends. This CDR3 is 19 amino acids long. This receptor was taken from a man between 35 and 55 years old with acute or convalescent COVID-19. The chain combines TRBV6-7 with TRBJ1-6, with a tentative D call TRBD1 (5 bases). TRBV6-7 counts as an open reading frame of uncertain function. Sequencing was performed on peripheral blood. The CDR3 loop is CASSYSKWRGDSYNSPLHF. The DNA of the CDR3 is TGTGCCAGCAGTTACTCGAAGTGGCGGGGGGACTCCTATAATTCACCCCTCCACTTT.